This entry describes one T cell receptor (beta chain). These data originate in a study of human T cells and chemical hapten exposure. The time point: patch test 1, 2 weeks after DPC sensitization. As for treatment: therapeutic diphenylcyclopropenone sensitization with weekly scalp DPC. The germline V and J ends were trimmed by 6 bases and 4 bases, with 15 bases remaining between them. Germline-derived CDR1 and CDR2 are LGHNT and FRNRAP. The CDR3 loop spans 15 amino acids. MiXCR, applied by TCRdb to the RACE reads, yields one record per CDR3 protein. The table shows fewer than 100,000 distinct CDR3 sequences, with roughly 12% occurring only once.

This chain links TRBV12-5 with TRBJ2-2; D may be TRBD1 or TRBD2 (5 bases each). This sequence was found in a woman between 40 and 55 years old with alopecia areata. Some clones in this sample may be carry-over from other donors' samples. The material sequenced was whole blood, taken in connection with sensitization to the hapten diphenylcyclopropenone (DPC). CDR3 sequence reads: CASGGGGKGTGELFF. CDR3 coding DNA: TGTGCTAGTGGCGGTGGGGGAAAGGGCACCGGGGAGCTGTTTTTT.